The rows below give T cell receptor beta chains drawn from one sample of a study of blood T cell repertoires in COVID-19. Clones were read by immunoSEQ multiplex PCR, and TCRdb kept only the in-frame ones, dropping some. The table has about 35,000 clones, around 87% seen once; the top ten hold less than 55%. The sample comprised peripheral blood. All receptors come from a human donor in a cohort sampled during active COVID-19. CDR3s include the opening cysteine and the closing phenylalanine or tryptophan. Fields, in order: D gene, clone size, J gene, V gene, CDR3 protein, CDR3 DNA. A D gene is named only where the DNA matches it firmly. Size is omitted from some rows. Given values are once, few, many or a class for expanded clones.

>.|.|TRBJ1-5|TRBV4-2
CASSQESDQPQHF
TGTGCCAGCAGCCAAGAGAGTGATCAGCCCCAGCATTTT
>TRBD1|few|TRBJ2-7|TRBV6-5
CASRDPGTGHEQYF
TGTGCCAGCAGAGATCCCGGGACAGGACACGAGCAGTACTTC
>.|.|TRBJ2-7|TRBV28
CASRRQTDEQYF
TGTGCCAGCAGGAGACAGACAGACGAGCAGTACTTC
>.|.|TRBJ2-5|TRBV2
CASSEDRNPQETQYF
TGTGCCAGCAGTGAAGACAGGAACCCCCAAGAGACCCAGTACTTC
>TRBD1|.|TRBJ2-7|TRBV6-5
CASSYSGQYYEQYF
TGTGCCAGCAGCTATTCGGGACAGTACTACGAGCAGTACTTC
>.|few|TRBJ1-5|TRBV7-2
CASSLGASNQPQHF
TGTGCCAGCAGCTTAGGGGCTAGCAATCAGCCCCAGCATTTT
>TRBD1|once|TRBJ1-1|TRBV12-5
CASGLGQGTRKTFF
TGTGCTAGTGGTTTGGGACAGGGGACGCGGAAGACTTTCTTT
>.|.|TRBJ2-5|TRBV19
CASSRSSWSQETQYF
TGTGCCAGTAGTCGGTCCAGTTGGAGCCAAGAGACCCAGTACTTC
>TRBD1|.|TRBJ2-5|TRBV7-2
CASSGAGTGGETQYF
TGTGCCAGCAGCGGGGCCGGGACAGGGGGAGAGACCCAGTACTTC
>TRBD1|.|TRBJ2-3|TRBV7-2
CASSIFGTVSGDTQYF
TGTGCCAGCAGCATCTTCGGGACAGTTTCAGGAGATACGCAGTATTTT